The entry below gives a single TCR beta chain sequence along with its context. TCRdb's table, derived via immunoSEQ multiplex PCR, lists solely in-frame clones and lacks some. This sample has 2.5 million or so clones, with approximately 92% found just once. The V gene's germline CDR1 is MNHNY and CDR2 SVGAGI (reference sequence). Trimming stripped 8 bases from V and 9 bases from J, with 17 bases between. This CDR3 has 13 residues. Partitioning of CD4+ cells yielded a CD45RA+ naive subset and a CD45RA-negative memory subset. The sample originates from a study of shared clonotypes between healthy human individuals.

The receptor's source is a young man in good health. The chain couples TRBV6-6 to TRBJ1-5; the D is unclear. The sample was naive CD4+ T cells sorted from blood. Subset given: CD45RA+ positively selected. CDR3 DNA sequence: TGTGCCAGCGCCGACACCTCCCCGCGGCCCCAGCATTTT. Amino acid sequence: CASADTSPRPQHF.